This T cell receptor (beta chain) was observed in a study of lymphopenia after photon versus proton radiotherapy. Study observations and caveats: Proton therapy kept repertoires fairly stable, unlike photons, which gained effector/memory cells. Survival link was tested only in deceased patients; proton benefit remains a possibility.

About this clone: Its antigen is still unknown.

In germline, CDR1 is SGHNT, CDR2 YYREEE (reference sequence). The germline V and J ends were trimmed by 4 bases and 1 base, with 11 bases remaining between them. CDR3 length: 15 residues. Data came from immunoSEQ multiplex PCR; TCRdb stores just in-frame clones and leaves some out. This table has approximately 150,000 clones, approximately 86% appearing once. The sequence was obtained from a man in his forties or fifties with gastric cancer. V gene TRBV5-4 combines with J gene TRBJ2-2; possible D gene TRBD2, 6 bases. Sequencing used peripheral blood, obtained from a patient treated with photon-based radiotherapy. The CDR3 DNA reads TGTGCCAGCAGCCCCGGGACTCTGAACACCGGGGAGCTGTTTTTT. It codes for CASSPGTLNTGELFF.